A single sample gave rise to the 26 T cell receptor beta chains below, sequenced in a study of blood T cell repertoires in COVID-19. Assay: immunoSEQ multiplex PCR; the TCRdb copy retains only in-frame clones and omits some. The sample records fewer than 350,000 clones, around 87% being singletons. Sequencing used peripheral blood. These receptors came from a woman aged 50 to 65 who had recovered from COVID-19.

The rearrangement links TRBV10-1 to TRBJ2-2, with 13 nucleotides matching TRBD2. From germline, CDR1 is WNHNN and CDR2 SYGVQD (reference sequence). This CDR3 is built from 14 residues. The V segment lost 5 bases and the J segment 12 bases; nucleotides outside the gene matches: 6. The CDR3 nucleotides are TGCGCCAGCAGTCAGACTAGCGGGGGGCCGAAGCTGTTTTTT. Its translation: CASSQTSGGPKLFF.

J is TRBJ2-7 and V is TRBV18, with 8 bases fitting TRBD1. Germline CDR1 KGHSH, CDR2 LQKENI. The junction had 9 bases not matched to a gene; V was cut back by 0 bases and J by 5 bases. The CDR3 is 16 amino acids. The CDR3 protein is CASSPPSGQGANEQYF. CDR3 DNA sequence: TGTGCCAGCTCACCACCGTCCGGACAGGGAGCAAACGAGCAGTACTTC.

This clone was detected only a few times. The chain joins TRBV7-6 to TRBJ2-7, with TRBD2 identical over 8 bases. This CDR3 is built from 16 residues. V was clipped by 5 bases and J by 6 bases; unmatched bases: 15. Looked up from germline, CDR1 is SGHVS and CDR2 is FNYEAQ. CDR3 bases: TGTGCCAGCAGCCCGGACCCCGGGACTAGAGTCGCCGAGCAGTACTTC. Its protein product is CASSPDPGTRVAEQYF.

V gene TRBV4-1 combines with J gene TRBJ2-1; no firm D call. Germline CDR1 and CDR2: MGHRA and YSYEKL. CDR3 size: 16 residues. The V end was cut by 4 bases, the J end by 0 bases, with 13 bases between. The DNA for the CDR3 is TGCGCCAGCAGCCTTGGCTTAAGGAGCTCCTACAATGAGCAGTTCTTC. Its protein is CASSLGLRSSYNEQFF.

The chain carries TRBV19 and TRBJ1-3; D is undetermined. The germline CDR1 and CDR2 sequences are LNHDA and SQIVND (reference sequence). V lost 6 bases to trimming and J lost 0 bases, with 12 bases between them. The CDR3 is 15 amino acids. This CDR3 is CASSGVGSSGNTIYF. The CDR3 bases are TGTGCCAGTAGCGGAGTCGGGAGCTCTGGAAACACCATATATTTT.

This chain joins TRBV7-2 and TRBJ1-2; 11 positions agree with TRBD1. Germline V lookup: CDR1 SGHTA, CDR2 FQGNSA. The ends lost 2 bases at V and 4 bases at J; junction bases unmatched: 12. CDR3 length: 18 residues. The CDR3 nucleotides read TGTGCCAGCAGCTTATTTGGGACAGGGGGGCGCGTGGCCTATGGCTACACCTTC. Its protein is CASSLFGTGGRVAYGYTF.

The chain is built from TRBV28 and TRBJ2-3; a possible D gene is TRBD2 (6 bases). Germline assignment: CDR1 MDHEN and CDR2 SYDVKM. V gave up 6 bases and J gave up 4 bases, with 17 bases separating them. CDR3 length: 15 amino acids. DNA of the CDR3: TGTGCCAGCAGCGAAAAACGGGAGTTCGCAGATACGCAGTATTTT. Translation gives CASSEKREFADTQYF.

This chain links TRBV20-1 with TRBJ1-4; unclear D gene. Germline V lookup: CDR1 DFQATT, CDR2 SNEGSKA (reference sequence). V lost 3 bases and J 8 bases, leaving 19 bases between the germline ends. CDR3 size: 15 residues. CDR3 loop: CSASFHGPGNEKLFF. DNA of the CDR3: TGCAGTGCTAGTTTTCATGGGCCTGGTAACGAAAAACTGTTTTTT.

The V and J genes are TRBV4-1 and TRBJ2-1; TRBD2 matches at 11 bases. V was pared by 5 bases and J by 8 bases, with 14 bases of the junction left unmatched. CDR1 and CDR2 (germline): MGHRA, YSYEKL. There are 17 residues in the CDR3. CDR3 region: CASSVTGTSGFRDEQFF. The CDR3 bases are TGCGCCAGCAGCGTCACCGGGACTAGCGGTTTTAGGGATGAGCAGTTCTTC.

This clone came up once. The J gene is TRBJ2-3, the V gene TRBV5-1; the match to TRBD1 covers 9 bases. V lost 0 bases and J lost 4; bases outside the gene matches: 6. The CDR3 consists of 16 residues. Germline loops: CDR1 SGHRS, CDR2 YFSETQ. As DNA, the CDR3 is TGCGCCAGCAGCTTGGTGGGACAGGGATGGGCAGATACGCAGTATTTT. Protein sequence: CASSLVGQGWADTQYF.

The chain uses TRBV5-1 and TRBJ1-2, with D possibly TRBD1 on 5 matching bases. The ends were cut back, 5 bases at V and 4 bases at J, with 12 bases in the middle. CDR3 length: 13 residues. Germline loops: CDR1 SGHRS, CDR2 YFSETQ. The DNA for the CDR3 is TGCGCCAGCAGTCACGACAGTCTCTATGGCTACACCTTC. This translates into CASSHDSLYGYTF. The full variable domain, with the rest looked up from reference TRBV5-1 and TRBJ1-2, is KAGVTQTPRYLIKTRGQQVTLSCSPISGHRSVSWYQQTPGQGLQFLFEYFSETQRNKGNFPGRFSGRQFSNSRSEMNVSTLELGDSALYLCASSHDSLYGYTFGSGTRLTVV.

This clone was observed a handful of times. The chain couples TRBV6-4 to TRBJ2-4; TRBD1 might be the D (7 bases). Germline CDR1 MRHNA, CDR2 SNTAGT. With 3 bases removed from V and 9 bases from J, the gap between germline ends came to 12 bases. CDR3 length: 13 amino acids. CDR3 sequence (DNA): TGTGCCAGCAGTGAAATCCAGGGGGGCATTCAGTACTTC. Residues: CASSEIQGGIQYF.

The rearrangement uses TRBV10-3 and TRBJ2-3; tentative D call: TRBD2 (5 bases). Looked up from germline, CDR1 is ENHRY and CDR2 is SYGVKD. CDR3 size: 14 residues. The ends were cut back, 10 bases at V and 4 bases at J, with 18 bases in the middle. The CDR3 protein is CATGNGLAADTQYF. The CDR3 DNA is TGTGCCACGGGGAATGGGCTAGCAGCAGATACGCAGTATTTT.

CDR3 in amino acids: CATTRQGWTEAFF. CDR3 DNA sequence: TGTGCCACCACCAGACAGGGGTGGACTGAAGCTTTCTTT. The gene calls are TRBV19 and TRBJ1-1; 8 bases align to TRBD1. Germline V gives CDR1 LNHDA, CDR2 SQIVND (reference sequence). The CDR3 is made up of 13 amino acids. V lost 10 bases, J lost 5 bases, and 9 bases stayed unmatched.

This chain uses TRBV7-6 with TRBJ2-5; perhaps TRBD2 as D (6 bases). The ends were cut back, 0 bases at V and 6 bases at J, with 11 bases in the middle. Looked up from germline, CDR1 is SGHVS and CDR2 is FNYEAQ. The CDR3 covers 14 residues. The CDR3 DNA sequence: TGTGCCAGCAGCTTAGCGGGGAGCGGGCAGACCCAGTACTTC. Translation gives CASSLAGSGQTQYF.

The chain carries TRBV7-8 and TRBJ1-2; D unresolved. Trimming cost V 5 bases and J 7 bases, with 14 bases left between them. This CDR3 has 13 residues. Germline-derived CDR1 and CDR2 are SGHVS and FQNEAQ. This CDR3 is CASSPSERFGYTF. The CDR3 DNA is TGTGCCAGCAGCCCGTCCGAGAGATTTGGCTACACCTTC.

The V and J genes are TRBV27 and TRBJ2-5; TRBD1 agrees at 8 bases. The CDR3 runs 16 residues. Trimming took 5 bases from V and 5 from J; bases not matched to a gene: 13. In germline, CDR1 is MNHEY, CDR2 SMNVEV (reference sequence). The DNA for the CDR3 is TGTGCCAGCAGTACGACAAGGACAGGGTGGCTGGAGACCCAGTACTTC. This gives the protein CASSTTRTGWLETQYF.

This rearrangement joins TRBV12-3 or TRBV12-4 to TRBJ2-7, with TRBD1 matching 7 bases. The CDR3 consists of 12 residues. Germline trimming cut 6 bases from V and 7 bases from J; bases unmatched to any gene: 6. The chain's CDR3 is CASRPNRGEQYF. The CDR3 region has the DNA TGTGCCAGCAGACCTAACAGGGGTGAGCAGTACTTC.

The J gene is TRBJ1-5, the V gene TRBV15; 10 bases are shared with TRBD1. CDR1 is LNHNV and CDR2 is YYDKDF in the germline V gene (reference sequence). J gave up 2 bases and V 4 bases, and 14 bases lay outside the gene matches. This CDR3 spans 19 amino acids. CDR3 sequence reads: CATSKTGTGASGGNQPQHF. For the CDR3, the DNA is TGTGCCACCAGCAAAACCGGGACAGGGGCCTCGGGGGGCAATCAGCCCCAGCATTTT.

Regarding this clone: The junction shows a germline mismatch at one end, possibly a read error. This sequence joins TRBV28 and TRBJ2-7; 8 positions agree with TRBD1. Germline V gene data show CDR1 as MDHEN and CDR2 as SYDVKM. CDR3 length: 11 residues. The CDR3 loop is CASSLRDRWYF. CDR3 DNA sequence: TGTGCCAGCAGTTTGAGGGACAGGTGGTATTTC.

The chain employs TRBV11-1 and TRBJ1-4; D gene ambiguous. The CDR3 extends over 11 amino acids. Per the germline V gene, CDR1 is SGHAT and CDR2 is FQDESV (reference sequence). V was clipped by 5 bases and J by 7 bases, with 5 bases between them. The chain's CDR3 is CASSPGEKLFF. The CDR3 DNA reads as TGTGCCAGCAGCCCCGGTGAAAAACTGTTTTTT.

V gene TRBV27 combines with J gene TRBJ2-7, with 11 bases that match TRBD2. The V and J ends lost 6 bases and 1 base, in that order; junction bases with no gene match: 2. The CDR3 loop spans 14 amino acids. Germline V gene lookup returns CDR1 MNHEY and CDR2 SMNVEV (reference sequence). CDR3 coding DNA: TGTGCCAGCAGCATAGCGGGGGGGTCCTACGAGCAGTACTTC. It yields the protein CASSIAGGSYEQYF.

This CDR3 is CASSYRGLALGNTQYF. CDR3 in DNA: TGTGCCAGCAGTTACAGGGGACTAGCGTTGGGGAATACGCAGTATTTT. The chain joins TRBV6-2 or TRBV6-3 to TRBJ2-3, with 10 bases lining up with TRBD2. Per the germline V gene, CDR1 is MNHEY and CDR2 is SVGEGT. The CDR3 contains 16 residues. The V and J ends lost 2 bases and 7 bases, in that order; junction bases with no gene match: 9.

This chain uses TRBV3-1 (or the pseudogene TRBV3-2) with TRBJ2-4; D unclear. V was cut by 4 bases and J by 2 bases, with 9 bases left in between. The CDR3 is 14 amino acids. CDR1 and CDR2 from the germline V gene are LGHDT and YNNKEL (reference sequence). The CDR3 nucleotides are TGTGCCAGCAGCCCCCAAAGCTCCAAAAACATTCAGTACTTC. Protein sequence: CASSPQSSKNIQYF.

This chain connects TRBV6-1 to TRBJ1-1; D remains ambiguous. The V gene lost 3 bases and the J gene lost 0 bases, with 11 bases spanning the gap. Germline CDR1 reads MNHNS; CDR2 reads SASEGT. This CDR3 spans 15 amino acids. The CDR3 DNA reads as TGTGCCAGCAGTGAGAGGGCCGGAGTGAACACTGAAGCTTTCTTT. This gives the protein CASSERAGVNTEAFF.

V is TRBV30 and J is TRBJ2-1; D perhaps matches TRBD1 (5 bases). The CDR3 extends over 14 amino acids. Germline loops: CDR1 GTSNPN, CDR2 SVGIG (reference sequence). V was cut by 0 bases and J by 3 bases, with 9 bases left in between. The CDR3 loop reads CAWSVRQLYNEQFF. The CDR3 DNA follows: TGTGCCTGGAGTGTACGACAGCTCTACAATGAGCAGTTCTTC.